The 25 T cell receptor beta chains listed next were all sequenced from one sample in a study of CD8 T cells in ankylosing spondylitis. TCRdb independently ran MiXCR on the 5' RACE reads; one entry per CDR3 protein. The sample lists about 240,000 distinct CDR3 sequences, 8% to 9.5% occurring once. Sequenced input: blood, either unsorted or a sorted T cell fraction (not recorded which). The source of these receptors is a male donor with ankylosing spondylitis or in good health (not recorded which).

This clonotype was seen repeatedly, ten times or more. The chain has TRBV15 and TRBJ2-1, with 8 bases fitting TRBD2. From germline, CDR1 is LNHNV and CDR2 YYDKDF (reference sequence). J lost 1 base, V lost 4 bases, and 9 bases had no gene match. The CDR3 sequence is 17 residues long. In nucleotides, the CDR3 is TGTGCCACCAGCACCTCCTTAGCGGGAACTTCCTACAATGAGCAGTTCTTC. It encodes CATSTSLAGTSYNEQFF. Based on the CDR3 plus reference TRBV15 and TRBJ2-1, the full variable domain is DAMVIQNPRYQVTQFGKPVTLSCSQTLNHNVMYWYQQKSSQAPKLLFHYYDKDFNNEADTPDNFQSRRPNTSFCFLDIRSPGLGDTAMYLCATSTSLAGTSYNEQFFGPGTRLTVL.

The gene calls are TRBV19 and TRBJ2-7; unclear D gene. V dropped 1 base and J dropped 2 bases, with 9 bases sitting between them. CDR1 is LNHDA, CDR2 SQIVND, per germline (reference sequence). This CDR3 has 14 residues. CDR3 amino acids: CASSIGSGPYEQYF. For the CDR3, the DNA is TGTGCCAGTAGTATAGGGTCAGGCCCCTACGAGCAGTACTTC. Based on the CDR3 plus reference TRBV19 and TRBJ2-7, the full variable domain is DGGITQSPKYLFRKEGQNVTLSCEQNLNHDAMYWYRQDPGQGLRLIYYSQIVNDFQKGDIAEGYSVSREKKESFPLTVTSAQKNPTAFYLCASSIGSGPYEQYFGPGTRLTVT.

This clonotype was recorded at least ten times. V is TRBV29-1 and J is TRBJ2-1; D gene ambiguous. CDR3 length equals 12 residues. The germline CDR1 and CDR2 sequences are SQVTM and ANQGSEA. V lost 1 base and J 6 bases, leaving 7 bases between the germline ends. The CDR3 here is CSVEVASNEQFF. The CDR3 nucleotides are TGCAGCGTTGAAGTGGCCAGCAATGAGCAGTTCTTC.

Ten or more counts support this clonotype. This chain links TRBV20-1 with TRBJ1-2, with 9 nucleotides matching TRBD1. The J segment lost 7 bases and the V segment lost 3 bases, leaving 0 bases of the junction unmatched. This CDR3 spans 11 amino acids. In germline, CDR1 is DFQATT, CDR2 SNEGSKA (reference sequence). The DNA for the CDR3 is TGCAGTGCTAGGGACAGGGGTGGCTACACCTTC. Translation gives CSARDRGGYTF.

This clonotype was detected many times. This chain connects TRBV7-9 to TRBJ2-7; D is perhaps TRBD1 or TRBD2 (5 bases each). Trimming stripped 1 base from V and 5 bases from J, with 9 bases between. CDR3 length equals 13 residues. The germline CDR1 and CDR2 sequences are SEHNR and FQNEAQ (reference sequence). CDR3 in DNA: TGTGCCAGCAGCTTAGAAGGGACGGACGAGCAGTACTTC. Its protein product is CASSLEGTDEQYF.

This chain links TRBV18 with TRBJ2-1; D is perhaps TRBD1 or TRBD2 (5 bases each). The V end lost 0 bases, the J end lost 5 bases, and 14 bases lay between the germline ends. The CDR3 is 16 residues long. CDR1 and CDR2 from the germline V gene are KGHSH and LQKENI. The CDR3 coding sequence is TGTGCCAGCTCACCACCGAGGGGCAGGGAAAACAATGAGCAGTTCTTC. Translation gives CASSPPRGRENNEQFF.

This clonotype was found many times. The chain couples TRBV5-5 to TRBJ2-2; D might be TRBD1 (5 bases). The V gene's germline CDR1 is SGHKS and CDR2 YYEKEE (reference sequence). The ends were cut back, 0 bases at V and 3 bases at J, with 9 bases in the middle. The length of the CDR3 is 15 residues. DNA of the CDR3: TGTGCCAGCAGCTTGGGGCAGGGCTACACCGGGGAGCTGTTTTTT. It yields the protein CASSLGQGYTGELFF. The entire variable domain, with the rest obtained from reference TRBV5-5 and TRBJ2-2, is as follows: DAGVTQSPTHLIKTRGQQVTLRCSPISGHKSVSWYQQVLGQGPQFIFQYYEKEERGRGNFPDRFSARQFPNYSSELNVNALLLGDSALYLCASSLGQGYTGELFFGEGSRLTVL.

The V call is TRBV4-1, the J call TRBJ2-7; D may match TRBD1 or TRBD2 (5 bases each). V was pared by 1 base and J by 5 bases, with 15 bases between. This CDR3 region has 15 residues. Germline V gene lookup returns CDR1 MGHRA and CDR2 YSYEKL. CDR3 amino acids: CASSQVTRDLDEQYF. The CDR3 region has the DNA TGCGCCAGCAGCCAAGTAACCAGGGACCTAGACGAGCAGTACTTC.

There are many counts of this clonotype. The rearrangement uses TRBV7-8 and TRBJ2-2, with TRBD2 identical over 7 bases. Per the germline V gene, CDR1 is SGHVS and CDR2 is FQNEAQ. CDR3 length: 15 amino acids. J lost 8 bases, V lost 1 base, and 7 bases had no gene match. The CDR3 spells CASSLGGGGVGELFF. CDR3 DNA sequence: TGTGCCAGCAGCTTAGGAGGCGGGGGAGTAGGGGAGCTGTTTTTT.

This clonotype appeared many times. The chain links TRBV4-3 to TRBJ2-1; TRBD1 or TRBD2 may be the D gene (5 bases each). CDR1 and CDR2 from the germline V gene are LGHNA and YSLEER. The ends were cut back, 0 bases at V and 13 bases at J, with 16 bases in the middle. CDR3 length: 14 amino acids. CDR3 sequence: CASSQESLVGRQFF. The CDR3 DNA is TGCGCCAGCAGCCAAGAATCCCTAGTGGGACGACAGTTCTTC.

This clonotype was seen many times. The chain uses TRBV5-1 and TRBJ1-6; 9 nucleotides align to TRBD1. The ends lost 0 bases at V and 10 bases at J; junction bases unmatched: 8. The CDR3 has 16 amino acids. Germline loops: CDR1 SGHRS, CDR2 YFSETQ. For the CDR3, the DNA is TGCGCCAGCAGCTTGGCCGGAGGGACAGGGAACTCACCCCTCCACTTT. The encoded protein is CASSLAGGTGNSPLHF.

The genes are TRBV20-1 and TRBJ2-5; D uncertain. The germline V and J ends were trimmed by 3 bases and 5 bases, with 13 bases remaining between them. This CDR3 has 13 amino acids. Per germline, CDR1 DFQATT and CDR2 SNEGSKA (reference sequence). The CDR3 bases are TGCAGTGCTAGTTCTCCAGCCGGGGAGACCCAGTACTTC. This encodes CSASSPAGETQYF.

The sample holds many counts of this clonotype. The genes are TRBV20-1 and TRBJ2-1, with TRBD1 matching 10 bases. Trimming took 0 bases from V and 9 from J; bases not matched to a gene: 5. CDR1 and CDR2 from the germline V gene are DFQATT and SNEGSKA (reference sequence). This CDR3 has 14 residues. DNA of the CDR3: TGCAGTGCTAGAGAAAGGACAGGGGGGAGTGAGCAGTTCTTC. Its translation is CSARERTGGSEQFF.

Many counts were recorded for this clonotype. CDR3 in DNA: TGTGCCAGCAGCTTAGCGTCTGGACTTGACTCCTACGAGCAGTACTTC. Its protein product is CASSLASGLDSYEQYF. The chain joins TRBV11-2 to TRBJ2-7, with TRBD2 as a possible D gene (5 bases). The ends were cut back, 1 base at V and 0 bases at J, with 13 bases in the middle. CDR1 SGHAT and CDR2 FQNNGV come from the germline V gene. The CDR3 is made up of 16 amino acids.

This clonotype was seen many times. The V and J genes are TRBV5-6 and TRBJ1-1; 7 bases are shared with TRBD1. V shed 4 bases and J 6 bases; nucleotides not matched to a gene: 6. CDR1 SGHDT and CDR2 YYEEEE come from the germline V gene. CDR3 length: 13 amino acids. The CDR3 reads CASSGTGTAEAFF. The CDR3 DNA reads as TGTGCCAGCAGCGGTACCGGGACAGCTGAAGCTTTCTTT.

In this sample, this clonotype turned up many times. The CDR3: CASSATGENSPLHF. CDR3 bases: TGTGCCAGCAGCGCGACAGGGGAGAATTCACCCCTCCACTTT. The V gene is TRBV11-2, the J gene TRBJ1-6; 8 nucleotides line up with TRBD1. CDR1 SGHAT and CDR2 FQNNGV come from the germline V gene. This CDR3 contains 14 residues. The J segment lost 7 bases and the V segment lost 5 bases, leaving 4 bases of the junction unmatched.

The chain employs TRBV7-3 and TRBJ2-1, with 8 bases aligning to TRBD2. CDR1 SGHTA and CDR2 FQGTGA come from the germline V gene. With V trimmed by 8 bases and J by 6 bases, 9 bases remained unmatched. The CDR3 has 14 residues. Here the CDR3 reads CASGTSGISNEQFF. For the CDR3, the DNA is TGTGCCAGCGGAACTAGCGGAATAAGCAATGAGCAGTTCTTC. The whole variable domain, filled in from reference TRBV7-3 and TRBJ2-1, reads GAGVSQTPSNKVTEKGKYVELRCDPISGHTALYWYRQSLGQGPEFLIYFQGTGAADDSGLPNDRFFAVRPEGSVSTLKIQRTERGDSAVYLCASGTSGISNEQFFGPGTRLTVL.

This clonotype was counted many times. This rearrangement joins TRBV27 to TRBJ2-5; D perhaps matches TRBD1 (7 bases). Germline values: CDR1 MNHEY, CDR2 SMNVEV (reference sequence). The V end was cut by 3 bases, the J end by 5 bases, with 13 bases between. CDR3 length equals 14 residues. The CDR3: CASSLTGRMETQYF. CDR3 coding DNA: TGTGCCAGCAGTTTGACAGGGAGGATGGAGACCCAGTACTTC.

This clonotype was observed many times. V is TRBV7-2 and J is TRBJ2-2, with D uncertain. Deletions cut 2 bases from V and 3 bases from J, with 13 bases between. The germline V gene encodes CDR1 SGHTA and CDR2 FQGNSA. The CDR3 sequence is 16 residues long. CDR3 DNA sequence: TGTGCCAGCAGCTTAAGCTCAGTTGTGGACACCGGGGAGCTGTTTTTT. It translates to CASSLSSVVDTGELFF.

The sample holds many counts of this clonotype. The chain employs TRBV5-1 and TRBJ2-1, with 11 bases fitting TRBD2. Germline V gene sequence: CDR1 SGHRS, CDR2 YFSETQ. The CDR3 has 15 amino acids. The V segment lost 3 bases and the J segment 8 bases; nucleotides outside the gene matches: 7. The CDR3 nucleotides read TGCGCCAGCAGCTCGGTAGCGGGGGGGCTTCATGAGCAGTTCTTC. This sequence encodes CASSSVAGGLHEQFF. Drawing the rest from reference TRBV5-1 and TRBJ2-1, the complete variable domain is KAGVTQTPRYLIKTRGQQVTLSCSPISGHRSVSWYQQTPGQGLQFLFEYFSETQRNKGNFPGRFSGRQFSNSRSEMNVSTLELGDSALYLCASSSVAGGLHEQFFGPGTRLTVL.

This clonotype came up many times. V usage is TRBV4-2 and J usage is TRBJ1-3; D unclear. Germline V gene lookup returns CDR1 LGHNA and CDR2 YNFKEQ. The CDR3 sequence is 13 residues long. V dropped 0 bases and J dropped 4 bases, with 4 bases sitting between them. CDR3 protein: CASSQETGNTIYF. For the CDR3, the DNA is TGTGCCAGCAGCCAAGAAACAGGAAACACCATATATTTT.

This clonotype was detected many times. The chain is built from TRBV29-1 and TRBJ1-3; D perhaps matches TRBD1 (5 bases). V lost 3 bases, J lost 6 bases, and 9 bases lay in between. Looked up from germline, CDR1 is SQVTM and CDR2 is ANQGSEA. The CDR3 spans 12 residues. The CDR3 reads CSVERGENTIYF. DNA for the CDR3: TGCAGCGTTGAGAGGGGAGAAAACACCATATATTTT.

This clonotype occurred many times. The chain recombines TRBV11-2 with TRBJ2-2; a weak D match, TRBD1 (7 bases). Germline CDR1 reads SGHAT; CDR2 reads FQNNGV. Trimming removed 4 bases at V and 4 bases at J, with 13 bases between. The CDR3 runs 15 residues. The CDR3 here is CASSSGGLATGELFF. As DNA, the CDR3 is TGTGCCAGCAGCTCAGGGGGACTCGCCACCGGGGAGCTGTTTTTT.

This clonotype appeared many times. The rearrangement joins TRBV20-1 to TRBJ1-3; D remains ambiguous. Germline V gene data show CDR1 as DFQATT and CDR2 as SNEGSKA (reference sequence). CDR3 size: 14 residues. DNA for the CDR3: TGCAGCGCGGGAAGAGGAACGGTCGGAAACACCATATATTTT. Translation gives CSAGRGTVGNTIYF.

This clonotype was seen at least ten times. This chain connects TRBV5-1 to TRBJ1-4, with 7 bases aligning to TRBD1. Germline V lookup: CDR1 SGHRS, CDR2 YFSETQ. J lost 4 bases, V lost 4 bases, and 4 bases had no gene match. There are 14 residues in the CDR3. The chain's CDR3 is CASSRDRLNEKLFF. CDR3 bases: TGCGCCAGCAGCCGGGACAGACTTAATGAAAAACTGTTTTTT.